This T cell receptor beta chain was documented in a study of blood T cell repertoires in COVID-19. Overall study context: The analysed material was cDNA or gDNA that came from T cells, B-cell-depleted T cells, or PBMCs.

Germline V gene lookup returns CDR1 MNHNS and CDR2 SASEGT. This CDR3 comprises 15 residues. V shed 0 bases and J 7 bases; nucleotides not matched to a gene: 6. In the original analysis: Amplified reference gene primers provided the basis for estimating nucleated cell counts. This table comes from immunoSEQ multiplex PCR, and its TCRdb copy is limited to in-frame clones, with some not included. V and J calls and clone size are given by that table; D and trimming were obtained from the DNA. The table lists a few hundred thousand clones, approximately 83% of them singletons. Source material: PBMCs or T cells enriched from blood (not recorded which). The chain links TRBV6-1 to TRBJ1-5; 7 nucleotides match TRBD1. The source is a woman aged 25 to 45 who had recovered from COVID-19. The CDR3, as DNA: TGTGCCAGCAGTGAAGCGCTTTTCAGGGGGCAGCCCCAGCATTTT. This sequence encodes CASSEALFRGQPQHF.